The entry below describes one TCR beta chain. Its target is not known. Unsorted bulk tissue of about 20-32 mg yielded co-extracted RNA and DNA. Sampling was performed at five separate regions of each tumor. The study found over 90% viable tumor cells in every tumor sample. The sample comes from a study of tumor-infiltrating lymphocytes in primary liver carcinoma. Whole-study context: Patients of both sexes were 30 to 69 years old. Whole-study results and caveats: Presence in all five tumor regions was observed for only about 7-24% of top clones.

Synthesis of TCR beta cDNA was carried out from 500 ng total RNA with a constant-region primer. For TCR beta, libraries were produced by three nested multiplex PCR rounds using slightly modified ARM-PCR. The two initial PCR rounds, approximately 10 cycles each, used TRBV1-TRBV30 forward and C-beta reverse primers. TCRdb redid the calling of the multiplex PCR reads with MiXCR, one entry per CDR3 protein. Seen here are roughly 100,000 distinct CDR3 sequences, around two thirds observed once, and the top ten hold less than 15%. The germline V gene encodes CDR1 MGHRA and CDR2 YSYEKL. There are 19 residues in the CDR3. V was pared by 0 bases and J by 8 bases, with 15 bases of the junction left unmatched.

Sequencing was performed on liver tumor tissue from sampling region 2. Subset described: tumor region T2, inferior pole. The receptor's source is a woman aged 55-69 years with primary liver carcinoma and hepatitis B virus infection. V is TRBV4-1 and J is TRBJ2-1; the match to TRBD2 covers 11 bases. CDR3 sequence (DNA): TGCGCCAGCAGCCAAGACTCCCCGAGGGCAGGGACTAGCGGATATGAGCAGTTCTTC. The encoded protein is CASSQDSPRAGTSGYEQFF.